Following are 3 T cell receptor beta chains from one sample sequenced in a study of T cell repertoires in cytomegalovirus infection. TCRdb itself ran the reads through MiXCR, one entry per CDR3 protein. Of hundreds of thousands of distinct CDR3 sequences in the sample, 30% to 40% were seen once. For these receptors, no antigen is known. The material sequenced was cultured CD8+ T cells from PBMCs, taken from culture after CMV antigen stimulation. All receptors come from a human donor in good health (CMV status not recorded). Some clones in this sample may be carry-over from other donors' samples.

The chain has TRBV28 and TRBJ1-5, with D possibly matching TRBD1 (6 bases). Looked up from germline, CDR1 is MDHEN and CDR2 is SYDVKM. Trimming cost V 6 bases and J 0 bases, with 12 bases left between them. CDR3 length: 15 amino acids. This chain's CDR3 is CASRWDTNSNQPQHF. The CDR3 nucleotides read TGTGCCAGCAGATGGGACACAAATAGCAATCAGCCCCAGCATTTT.

This clonotype was counted between two and nine times. The rearrangement joins TRBV27 to TRBJ1-5; 8 bases match TRBD1. The length of the CDR3 is 16 residues. Germline CDR1 is MNHEY and CDR2 is SMNVEV (reference sequence). V shed 5 bases, J shed 1 base, and the junction held 7 bases outside the gene matches. CDR3 nucleotide sequence: TGTGCCAGCAGTGCCGACAGGGGACGGAGCAATCAGCCCCAGCATTTT. Encoded protein: CASSADRGRSNQPQHF.

This rearrangement joins TRBV9 to TRBJ2-1; D gene unclear. Germline assignment: CDR1 SGDLS and CDR2 YYNGEE. V was pared by 0 bases and J by 4 bases, with 20 bases between. The CDR3 has 18 amino acids. CDR3 protein: CASSVGERDSVGYNEQFF. The CDR3 nucleotides read TGTGCCAGCAGCGTAGGTGAGCGAGACTCCGTCGGGTACAATGAGCAGTTCTTC. The full variable domain, its missing parts supplied by reference TRBV9 and TRBJ2-1, is DSGVTQTPKHLITATGQRVTLRCSPRSGDLSVYWYQQSLDQGLQFLIQYYNGEERAKGNILERFSAQQFPDLHSELNLSSLELGDSALYFCASSVGERDSVGYNEQFFGPGTRLTVL.